Listed here is a single T cell receptor beta chain. V was pared by 1 base and J by 0 bases, with 16 bases between. This CDR3 spans 17 amino acids. Per germline, CDR1 SEHNR and CDR2 FQNEAQ (reference sequence). This sample was included in a study of resident and recirculating memory T cells in vitiligo. Across the whole study: No cells were sorted; samples were homogenized just before genomic DNA extraction.

Libraries were prepared by immunoSEQ multiplex PCR; TCRdb keeps only in-frame clonotypes and omits some of them. The table records around 78,000 clones, approximately 90% of them present only once. The chain carries TRBV7-9 and TRBJ2-7, with D maybe TRBD1 (5 bases). Sequences were obtained from blood. This TCR was sampled from a male donor with vitiligo. CDR3 bases: TGTGCCAGCAGCTTAGGTCAGGGTACACTGGACTCCTACGAGCAGTACTTC. Its translation is CASSLGQGTLDSYEQYF. The whole variable domain, remainder taken from reference TRBV7-9 and TRBJ2-7, is DTGVSQNPRHKITKRGQNVTFRCDPISEHNRLYWYRQTLGQGPEFLTYFQNEAQLEKSRLLSDRFSAERPKGSFSTLEIQRTEQGDSAMYLCASSLGQGTLDSYEQYFGPGTRLTVT.